The rows below give T cell receptor beta chains drawn from one sample of a study of blood T cell repertoires in COVID-19. Sequencing used immunoSEQ multiplex PCR; TCRdb keeps in-frame clones, though not all of them. The repertoire consists of a few hundred thousand clones, with 70% to 90% occurring once and the leading ten covering around 2.1%. Sequencing was done on a sample of PBMCs or T cells enriched from blood (not recorded which). Receptor source: a man in his thirties or forties who had recovered from COVID-19. Each CDR3 is given with its conserved first and last residue. The order of the fields is clone size, J gene, D gene, V gene, CDR3 protein, CDR3 DNA. A D gene is named only where the DNA matches it firmly. Not all rows give a size; the values are once, few, many and, for expanded clones, a class.

- | TRBJ2-1 | TRBD2 | TRBV10-2 | CASSERRGGSYNEQFF | TGCGCCAGCAGTGAAAGGCGGGGGGGTTCCTACAATGAGCAGTTCTTC
- | TRBJ2-1 | TRBD1 | TRBV7-2 | CASSPHPGQGHNEQFF | TGTGCCAGCAGCCCACACCCGGGACAGGGGCACAATGAGCAGTTCTTC
- | TRBJ2-7 | TRBD2 | TRBV5-4 | CASRTDLAGGPYEQYF | TGTGCCAGCAGGACGGACCTAGCGGGGGGGCCTTACGAGCAGTACTTC
- | TRBJ1-2 | TRBD1 | TRBV7-8 | CASSPDGQGGYGYTF | TGTGCCAGCAGCCCAGACGGACAGGGAGGGTATGGCTACACCTTC
- | TRBJ1-6 | TRBD1 | TRBV5-1 | CASSSTGEKSSPLHF | TGCGCCAGCAGCTCGACAGGGGAGAAAAGTTCACCCCTCCACTTT
- | TRBJ1-1 | - | TRBV10-3 | CAISVQEGNAEAFF | TGTGCCATCAGTGTTCAGGAGGGGAACGCTGAAGCTTTCTTT
few | TRBJ2-2 | - | TRBV6-4 | CASSEGDKNTGELFF | TGTGCCAGCAGTGAGGGGGACAAAAACACCGGGGAGCTGTTTTTT
- | TRBJ1-1 | TRBD1 | TRBV6-2/TRBV6-3 | CASSSPGTGNTEAFF | TGTGCCAGCAGTTCCCCCGGGACAGGGAACACTGAAGCTTTCTTT
- | TRBJ1-5 | - | TRBV6-5 | CASSYRRNNQPQHF | TGTGCCAGCAGTTATCGGAGGAACAATCAGCCCCAGCATTTT
- | TRBJ1-3 | - | TRBV7-9 | CASSRAMSSGNTIYF | TGTGCCAGCAGCAGGGCAATGAGCTCTGGAAACACCATATATTTT
few | TRBJ2-6 | - | TRBV9 | CASSPSGYSGANVLTF | TGTGCCAGCAGCCCTAGTGGGTATTCTGGGGCCAACGTCCTGACTTTC
- | TRBJ1-2 | - | TRBV9 | CASSVTGNYGYTF | TGTGCCAGCAGCGTCACGGGTAACTATGGCTACACCTTC
once | TRBJ1-2 | - | TRBV6-1 | CASSEAPGNYGYTF | TGTGCCAGCAGTGAAGCGCCAGGGAACTATGGCTACACCTTC
- | TRBJ1-2 | TRBD1 | TRBV19 | CASLGQANYGYTF | TGTGCCAGTTTGGGACAGGCTAACTATGGCTACACCTTC
few | TRBJ1-1 | - | TRBV4-3 | CASSQVFLGGTEAFF | TGCGCCAGCAGCCAAGTTTTTTTGGGGGGGACTGAAGCTTTCTTT
- | TRBJ2-6 | - | TRBV2 | CASRGAGANVLTF | TGTGCCAGCAGAGGGGCGGGGGCCAACGTCCTGACTTTC
few | TRBJ2-7 | - | TRBV12-3/TRBV12-4 | CASSLGADYEQYF | TGTGCCAGCAGTTTAGGTGCAGACTACGAGCAGTACTTC
- | TRBJ2-1 | TRBD2 | TRBV15 | CATSRAPGLAGIEQFF | TGTGCCACCAGCAGAGCACCGGGACTAGCGGGAATTGAGCAGTTCTTC
- | TRBJ1-5 | - | TRBV2 | CASSEGPQPQHF | TGTGCCAGCAGTGAGGGGCCGCAGCCCCAGCATTTT
- | TRBJ2-2 | - | TRBV21-1 | CASSGQGEFGELFF | TGTGCCAGCTCGGGACAGGGGGAGTTCGGGGAGCTGTTTTTT
- | TRBJ1-2 | TRBD1 | TRBV11-1 | CASSHGTGNGYTF | TGTGCCAGCAGCCACGGGACAGGGAATGGCTACACCTTC
- | TRBJ2-2 | - | TRBV19 | CASSPYGRGVTGELFF | TGTGCCAGTAGCCCTTATGGCAGGGGGGTAACCGGGGAGCTGTTTTTT
- | TRBJ1-2 | TRBD1 | TRBV6-5 | CASSFQGQGKGYTF | TGTGCCAGCAGTTTTCAGGGACAGGGGAAGGGCTACACCTTC